This TCR beta chain was obtained from a study of blood T cell repertoires in COVID-19. This CDR3 has 15 residues. CDR1 is MNHEY, CDR2 SVGEGT, per germline. V lost 2 bases and J lost 0, with 8 bases in between. Each recovered donor of Cohort 3 presented with two negative PCRs, clearance, or symptom resolution. Using immunoSEQ multiplex PCR, the repertoire was profiled, and TCRdb retains in-frame clones only, with some absent. This repertoire shows fewer than 300,000 clones, over 75% found once; its top ten account for 1% to 1.3%. Sample: PBMCs or T cells enriched from blood (not recorded which). This sequence originates from a woman between 25 and 40 years old who had recovered from COVID-19. J is TRBJ2-1 and V is TRBV6-2 or TRBV6-3; D ambiguous. Here the CDR3 DNA reads TGTGCCAGCAGTTACACGGCGGACTCCTACAATGAGCAGTTCTTC. This translates into CASSYTADSYNEQFF.